This TCR beta chain emerged from a study of blood T cell repertoires in COVID-19. About the study: Acute and convalescent COVID-19 specimens originated in the United States, Italy and Spain. PBMCs, B-cell-depleted T cells, or T cells were the source of the cDNA or gDNA that made up the material.

This clone occurred a few times. Other nucleotide sequences in the sample specify the same CDR3. As originally analysed: Reference gene primers were amplified, and this amplification served to estimate nucleated cell counts. This table comes from immunoSEQ multiplex PCR, and its TCRdb copy is limited to in-frame clones, with some not included. V, J and clone size reflect that table, while D and trimming were determined from the DNA. This table has about 270,000 clones, about 91% appearing once. Participant age was about 18 to 100 years, and participants resided in roughly 24 US areas. This receptor was identified in a man aged 35 to 55 who had been exposed to COVID-19. The sample was PBMCs or T cells enriched from blood (not recorded which).

This CDR3 is CASSERDRGHQPQHF. As DNA, the CDR3 is TGTGCCAGCAGTGAGAGGGACAGGGGTCATCAGCCCCAGCATTTT. V and J are TRBV6-1 and TRBJ1-5; 10 bases map to TRBD1. The V and J ends lost 3 bases and 5 bases, in that order; junction bases with no gene match: 4. CDR3 length: 15 residues. Germline V gene lookup returns CDR1 MNHNS and CDR2 SASEGT.